These 25 T cell receptor beta chains share one sample of origin, sequenced in a study of vaccination and CD4 T cells after COVID-19. Treatment noted: approximately nine-day PBMC culture with coronavirus spike peptide pools or control peptides (ViraFEST assay). Researchers used the Oncomine TCR Beta short-read assay to sequence DNA from cultured CD4+ T cells. TCRdb re-called the PCR reads through MiXCR, storing one row per CDR3 protein. The table lists roughly 16,000 distinct CDR3 sequences, over 45% of them singletons. No antigen is known for these receptors. Sequenced input: CD4+ T cells from blood, cultured in vitro. These receptors all come from a human donor who had recovered from COVID-19.

This clonotype was found a few times. The chain couples TRBV7-3 to TRBJ2-7; 12 nucleotides line up with TRBD2. Germline V lookup: CDR1 SGHTA, CDR2 FQGTGA. The CDR3 length is 20 residues. V was clipped by 1 base and J by 1 base; unmatched bases: 14. In nucleotides, the CDR3 is TGTGCCAGCAGCTTAATGCGGACTAGCGGGAAAAGACTGGTGTCCTACGAGCAGTACTTC. Its protein is CASSLMRTSGKRLVSYEQYF.

This clonotype was seen a handful of times. The chain recombines TRBV20-1 with TRBJ2-7; TRBD1 is a possible D gene (7 bases). Trimming removed 4 bases at V and 3 bases at J, with 19 bases between. The germline CDR1 and CDR2 sequences are DFQATT and SNEGSKA (reference sequence). This CDR3 has 15 amino acids. The DNA of the CDR3 is TGCAGTGCTACCTCGGGGGACAGTCCTTACTACGAGCAGTACTTC. This translates into CSATSGDSPYYEQYF.

This chain joins TRBV7-8 and TRBJ2-7, with a possible D match to TRBD1 (6 bases). V gave up 2 bases and J gave up 3 bases, with 11 bases separating them. The CDR3 length is 14 residues. The germline CDR1 and CDR2 sequences are SGHVS and FQNEAQ. The CDR3 DNA is TGTGCCAGCAGCTTAAGAGAGGGACACTACGAGCAGTACTTC. It translates to CASSLREGHYEQYF.

The chain has TRBV29-1 and TRBJ2-1; D gene uncertain. The CDR3 sequence is 14 residues long. Per the germline V gene, CDR1 is SQVTM and CDR2 is ANQGSEA. V gave up 5 bases and J gave up 0 bases, with 11 bases separating them. The CDR3 DNA is TGCAGCGTTTGGACCCGTAGCTCCTACAATGAGCAGTTCTTC. It yields the protein CSVWTRSSYNEQFF.

This clonotype was observed a handful of times. The chain has TRBV7-9 and TRBJ2-7; 10 positions match TRBD2. With V trimmed by 6 bases and J by 3 bases, 11 bases remained unmatched. The CDR3 is made up of 16 amino acids. Germline V gene data show CDR1 as SEHNR and CDR2 as FQNEAQ (reference sequence). As DNA, the CDR3 is TGTGCCAGCAGACGTCTAGCGGGAGCGAGTCTCTACGAGCAGTACTTC. This sequence encodes CASRRLAGASLYEQYF.

The V and J genes are TRBV12-3 or TRBV12-4 and TRBJ1-1, with unresolved D. V gave up 1 base and J gave up 4 bases, with 7 bases separating them. This CDR3 region has 13 residues. CDR3 residues: CASSLEARTEAFF. The DNA of the CDR3 is TGTGCCAGCAGTTTAGAGGCACGCACTGAAGCTTTCTTT.

This clonotype turned up a few times. The genes are TRBV27 and TRBJ2-2; 11 nucleotides agree with TRBD1. Trimming took 6 bases from V and 0 from J; bases not matched to a gene: 6. The CDR3 is 17 residues long. Germline assignment: CDR1 MNHEY and CDR2 SMNVEV (reference sequence). The CDR3 nucleotides are TGTGCCAGCAGGGCCCGGGGACAGGGGGCGAACACCGGGGAGCTGTTTTTT. Translation: CASRARGQGANTGELFF.

This clonotype was seen a handful of times. The chain links TRBV28 to TRBJ1-1; the D gene is possibly TRBD1 (5 bases). Germline values: CDR1 MDHEN, CDR2 SYDVKM. The CDR3 totals 14 residues. Trimming cost V 2 bases and J 3 bases, with 10 bases left between them. As DNA, the CDR3 is TGTGCCAGCAGTTTAGTGACAGCCCACACTGAAGCTTTCTTT. Its translation is CASSLVTAHTEAFF.

About this clonotype itself: One end of the junction is discordant with germline, which a read error may explain. This sequence joins TRBV7-2 and TRBJ2-2; D gene ambiguous. Germline values: CDR1 SGHTA, CDR2 FQGNSA. The CDR3 is 14 amino acids. The DNA of the CDR3 is TGTGCCAGCACCCAGACCAGGAACGCCGGGGAGCTGTTTTTT. Its protein is CASTQTRNAGELFF.

The gene calls are TRBV19 and TRBJ2-1; a possible D gene is TRBD1 (6 bases). The CDR3 consists of 14 residues. The germline gives CDR1 LNHDA, CDR2 SQIVND (reference sequence). The ends were cut back, 3 bases at V and 4 bases at J, with 10 bases in the middle. The CDR3 sequence: CASSIRGTYNEQFF. CDR3 coding DNA: TGTGCCAGTAGTATCAGGGGCACTTACAATGAGCAGTTCTTC.

This clonotype was counted between two and nine times. V is TRBV20-1 and J is TRBJ1-2; D unresolved. The CDR3 runs 14 residues. Germline V gives CDR1 DFQATT, CDR2 SNEGSKA (reference sequence). V lost 0 bases and J 2 bases, leaving 10 bases between the germline ends. In nucleotides, the CDR3 is TGCAGTGCTAGAGATAGGTATCGCAACTATGGCTACACCTTC. Protein sequence: CSARDRYRNYGYTF.

The chain couples TRBV12-3 or TRBV12-4 to TRBJ1-1; a weak D match, TRBD1 (5 bases). The CDR3 length is 14 residues. V dropped 7 bases and J dropped 0 bases, with 12 bases sitting between them. The CDR3 DNA reads as TGTGCCAGCACCACAGACAGATTGAACACTGAAGCTTTCTTT. Its protein product is CASTTDRLNTEAFF.

This clonotype has just a few counts. This sequence joins TRBV27 and TRBJ2-3; D is undetermined. Looked up from germline, CDR1 is MNHEY and CDR2 is SMNVEV (reference sequence). V lost 1 base, J lost 0 bases, and 8 bases lay in between. The length of the CDR3 is 15 residues. Written as DNA, the CDR3 is TGTGCCAGCAGTTTATTAGAGACTAGCACAGATACGCAGTATTTT. Residues: CASSLLETSTDTQYF.

The CDR3 sequence: CASSPDPGSGSVNEQFF. The CDR3 DNA follows: TGTGCCAGCAGCCCCGATCCGGGTAGCGGGAGTGTAAATGAGCAGTTCTTC. The gene calls are TRBV7-9 and TRBJ2-1; 9 bases are shared with TRBD2. The germline CDR1 and CDR2 sequences are SEHNR and FQNEAQ (reference sequence). V gave up 5 bases and J gave up 7 bases; unmatched junction bases: 15. The CDR3 loop spans 17 amino acids.

Notes on this clonotype: At one end, the junction sequence differs from germline, possibly due to a read error. The V gene is TRBV2, the J gene TRBJ1-4, with a weak D call TRBD1 (5 bases). From germline, CDR1 is SNHLY and CDR2 FYNNEI. CDR3 length equals 13 residues. The CDR3 bases are TGTGCCAGCAGTGAAGCGCCATCCGGGACTGGGATTTTT. It codes for CASSEAPSGTGIF.

This rearrangement joins TRBV7-3 to TRBJ1-1; D is uncertain. The CDR3 totals 13 residues. V was trimmed by 4 bases and J by 4 bases, leaving 10 bases between them. Germline CDR1 SGHTA, CDR2 FQGTGA. For the CDR3, the DNA is TGTGCCAGCAGCTGGGTGGTGGGCACTGAAGCTTTCTTT. Translated, it gives CASSWVVGTEAFF. The full variable domain, with the rest looked up from reference TRBV7-3 and TRBJ1-1, is GAGVSQTPSNKVTEKGKYVELRCDPISGHTALYWYRQSLGQGPEFLIYFQGTGAADDSGLPNDRFFAVRPEGSVSTLKIQRTERGDSAVYLCASSWVVGTEAFFGQGTRLTVV.

The rearrangement joins TRBV6-5 to TRBJ2-2; 7 bases are a match to TRBD1. The CDR3 extends over 19 amino acids. V was clipped by 2 bases and J by 0 bases; unmatched bases: 12. In germline, CDR1 is MNHEY, CDR2 SVGAGI. The CDR3 DNA follows: TGTGCCAGCAGTTACCCTGAAGATCCGGGACAGACGAACACCGGGGAGCTGTTTTTT. It is translated as CASSYPEDPGQTNTGELFF.

The chain recombines TRBV11-2 with TRBJ1-1, with D possibly being TRBD1 (5 bases). V was pared by 1 base and J by 1 base, with 7 bases between. The CDR3 sequence is 14 residues long. CDR1 is SGHAT, CDR2 FQNNGV, per germline. CDR3 residues: CASSLGRGNTEAFF. As DNA, the CDR3 is TGTGCCAGCAGCTTAGGGAGGGGGAACACTGAAGCTTTCTTT.

The rearrangement links TRBV15 to TRBJ1-1, with D uncertain. Germline assignment: CDR1 LNHNV and CDR2 YYDKDF (reference sequence). Deletions cut 0 bases from V and 1 base from J, with 12 bases between. The CDR3 has 16 residues. The CDR3 loop is CATSRDRRRSNTEAFF. Written as DNA, the CDR3 is TGTGCCACCAGCAGAGATCGTCGCAGGTCGAACACTGAAGCTTTCTTT.

This chain uses TRBV19 with TRBJ1-1; unclear D gene. From germline, CDR1 is LNHDA and CDR2 SQIVND (reference sequence). The ends were cut back, 5 bases at V and 5 bases at J, with 12 bases in the middle. The CDR3 spans 13 residues. The CDR3 DNA is TGTGCCAGTAGTGTCCGAGTTGCGACTGAAGCTTTCTTT. Protein sequence: CASSVRVATEAFF.

This rearrangement joins TRBV7-9 to TRBJ2-5, with TRBD2 as a possible D gene (5 bases). There are 13 residues in the CDR3. Trimming stripped 1 base from V and 5 bases from J, with 8 bases between. Germline V lookup: CDR1 SEHNR, CDR2 FQNEAQ (reference sequence). CDR3 loop: CASSLGSGETQYF. The CDR3 nucleotides are TGTGCCAGCAGCTTAGGGTCGGGGGAGACCCAGTACTTC.

This clonotype appeared a single time. The rearrangement links TRBV5-1 to TRBJ2-5; the match to TRBD1 covers 10 bases. The V gene's germline CDR1 is SGHRS and CDR2 YFSETQ. Germline trimming cut 4 bases from V and 4 bases from J; bases unmatched to any gene: 10. This CDR3 is built from 16 residues. CDR3 loop: CASSQDRGRGAETQYF. DNA of the CDR3: TGCGCCAGCAGCCAAGACAGGGGGCGGGGGGCAGAGACCCAGTACTTC.

This clonotype was seen more than once but under ten times. The chain is built from TRBV20-1 and TRBJ1-2; a weak D match, TRBD1 (6 bases). The germline gives CDR1 DFQATT, CDR2 SNEGSKA (reference sequence). The CDR3 is 15 residues long. V lost 0 bases and J lost 6, with 17 bases in between. Here the CDR3 reads CSARDGGGKAHGYTF. CDR3 DNA: TGCAGTGCTAGAGACGGAGGGGGAAAAGCTCATGGCTACACCTTC.

This clonotype is termed hyperexpanded. This sequence joins TRBV28 and TRBJ1-2; possible D gene TRBD1, 6 bases. Looked up from germline, CDR1 is MDHEN and CDR2 is SYDVKM. The V gene lost 5 bases and the J gene lost 4 bases, with 14 bases spanning the gap. The CDR3 contains 14 residues. The DNA of the CDR3 is TGTGCCAGCAGTCCCACGGGACATAGCTATGGCTACACCTTC. It yields the protein CASSPTGHSYGYTF.

The J gene is TRBJ1-4, the V gene TRBV7-2; the D is unclear. V was cut by 2 bases and J by 0 bases, with 4 bases left in between. Germline CDR1 and CDR2: SGHTA and FQGNSA. This CDR3 contains 14 residues. CDR3 in DNA: TGTGCCAGCAGCTTACAGGCAACTAATGAAAAACTGTTTTTT. Its protein is CASSLQATNEKLFF.